This T cell receptor (beta chain) emerged from a study of cytomegalovirus exposure and HLA in healthy donors. Study-wide points: CMV serostatus alone was available as immune exposure information. Most TCR sequences were uncommon, yet certain public TCRs appeared in many donors.

Germline-derived CDR1 and CDR2 are SQVTM and ANQGSEA. The trim removed 3 bases at V and 0 bases at J, leaving 8 bases unmatched. This CDR3 has 17 residues. A note on this clone: What it binds is unknown.

PCR employed 60 Vbeta and 13 Jbeta primers. Clones were sequenced by immunoSEQ multiplex PCR, and TCRdb holds only the in-frame ones, with some missing. The repertoire holds around 110,000 clones, with around 75% as singletons. The sequencing input was PBMCs. This clonotype was obtained from a woman under 40 in good health and CMV-seronegative. The V call is TRBV29-1, the J call TRBJ2-3; 11 bases fit TRBD2. The CDR3 reads CSVEASGRTKSTDTQYF. DNA for the CDR3: TGCAGCGTTGAGGCTAGCGGGAGGACAAAGAGCACAGATACGCAGTATTTT.